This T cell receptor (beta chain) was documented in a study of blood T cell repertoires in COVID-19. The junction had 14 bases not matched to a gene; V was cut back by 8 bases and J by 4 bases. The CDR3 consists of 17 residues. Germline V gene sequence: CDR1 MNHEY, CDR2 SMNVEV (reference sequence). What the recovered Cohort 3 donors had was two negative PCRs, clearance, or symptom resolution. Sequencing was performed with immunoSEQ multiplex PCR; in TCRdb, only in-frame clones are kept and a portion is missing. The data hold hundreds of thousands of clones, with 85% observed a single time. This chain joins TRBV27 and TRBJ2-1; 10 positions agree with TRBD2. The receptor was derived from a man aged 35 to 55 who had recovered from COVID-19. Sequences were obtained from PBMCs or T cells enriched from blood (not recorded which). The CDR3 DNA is TGTGCCAGCCAGGGACGGGGAACTAGCGGGAAATACAATGAGCAGTTCTTC. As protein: CASQGRGTSGKYNEQFF.